This T cell receptor (beta chain) was found in a study of T-cell reconstitution after alpha-beta-depleted transplantation in children (dated by TCRdb to the mid-2010s). Context from the whole study: Using TCR repertoire profiling, the study followed T-cell immune reconstitution in a quantitative way in children after TCRalphabeta/CD19-depleted allogeneic hematopoietic cell transplantation. Overall results and qualifications from the work: The apparently early alphabetaT-cell count recovery about two months after transplant was reportedly dependent on only several hundred rapidly expanded clones derived from non-depleted graft cells. In some patients, the high TCRbeta diversity seen at day 60 was put down to recipient T cells and intrathymic progenitors that had survived conditioning. Hyperexpanded clone frequencies declined over subsequent months; after one year, T-cell counts and TCRbeta diversity were mostly attributed to newly produced T cells.

The sample's treatment or condition, from its label and the paper: allogeneic hematopoietic cell transplantation with graft depleted of TCRalphabeta T cells and CD19 B cells. The children who served as transplant recipients had been given grafts of TCRalphabeta/CD19-depleted allogeneic hematopoietic cells. The library relied on PCR. Sequencing instrument: Illumina HiSeq 2500. To normalize quantification of the TCRbeta repertoire, the TCR libraries were built with molecular barcoding that relied on unique molecular identifiers. TCRdb reprocessing: public reads trimmed at Q25 with fastp, clones called with MiXCR, in-frame beta chains kept. Each entry merges the rows of one CDR3 protein and shows their most common DNA and genes. The sample table shows 65,000 to 70,000 distinct CDR3 sequences, and just under 5% are seen once. Together, the top ten hold 15% to 20% of the sample. Including the terminal cysteine and phenylalanine, the CDR3 comprises 12 residues. Of all the DNA, just the CDR3 is kept, 36 bases in frame from base 1. Sequences LGHNA (CDR1) and YNFKEQ (CDR2) are obtained from the germline V gene.

In regard to this clonotype: Its specific antigen is unknown. The junction shows a germline mismatch at one end, possibly a read error.

The material sequenced was PBMCs, mostly from graft donor cells, taken 180 days after TCRalphabeta/CD19-depleted stem cell transplant. The receptor chain draws on TRBV4-2 and TRBJ1-1, with no confidently assigned D gene. The source of this sequence is a boy in the first two years of life who had a stem cell transplant for acute myeloid leukemia, so the T cells may come from the graft donor. CDR3 loop: CAISPGWTEAFF. The nucleotide sequence is TGTGCCATCAGCCCCGGGTGGACTGAAGCTTTCTTT.